This TCR beta chain comes out of a study of technical replicates of blood from a handful of donors. Sequencing was performed with immunoSEQ multiplex PCR; in TCRdb, only in-frame clones are kept and a portion is missing. This sample has 75,000 to 95,000 clones, with about 90% found just once. The V segment lost 6 bases and the J segment 0 bases; nucleotides outside the gene matches: 3. This CDR3 is 14 amino acids long. The germline gives CDR1 MDHEN, CDR2 SYDVKM. This sequence was found in a human donor in good health. The rearrangement joins TRBV28 to TRBJ2-3, with 7 bases that match TRBD1. Sequenced sample: T cells isolated from PBMCs. The CDR3 DNA is TGTGCCAGCAGCCGCAGGGGGAGCACAGATACGCAGTATTTT. Translated: CASSRRGSTDTQYF.